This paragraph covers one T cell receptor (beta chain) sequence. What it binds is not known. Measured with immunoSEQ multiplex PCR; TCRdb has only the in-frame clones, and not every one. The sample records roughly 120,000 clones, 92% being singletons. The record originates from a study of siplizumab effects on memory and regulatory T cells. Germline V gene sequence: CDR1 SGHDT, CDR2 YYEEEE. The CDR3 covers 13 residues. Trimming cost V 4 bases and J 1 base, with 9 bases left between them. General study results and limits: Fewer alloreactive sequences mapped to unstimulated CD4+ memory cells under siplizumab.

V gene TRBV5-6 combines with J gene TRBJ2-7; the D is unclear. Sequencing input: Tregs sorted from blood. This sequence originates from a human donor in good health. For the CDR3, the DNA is TGTGCCAGCAGCCTGGTTGGATCCTACGAGCAGTACTTC. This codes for CASSLVGSYEQYF.